Below, 14 T cell receptor beta chains from the same sample are listed, as sequenced in a study of T cells of healthy individuals. Via MiXCR, TCRdb re-called the 5' RACE reads, giving one row per CDR3 protein. This sample has around 79,000 distinct CDR3 sequences, with about 4.8% found just once. Receptor source: a female donor in good health.

The table lists this clonotype with many counts. One junction end does not reproduce the germline sequence, and a read error may be involved. V and J are TRBV29-1 and TRBJ1-1; 9 bases are a match to TRBD1. The V gene's germline CDR1 is SQVTM and CDR2 ANQGSEA. This CDR3 is built from 15 residues. For the CDR3, the DNA is TGCAGCGTTGAAGTTCCCGGGACAGGGAACCCTGAAGCTTTCTTT. Its protein product is CSVEVPGTGNPEAFF.

This chain connects TRBV9 to TRBJ2-2, with TRBD2 identical over 13 bases. The trim removed 2 bases at V and 4 bases at J, leaving 8 bases unmatched. From germline, CDR1 is SGDLS and CDR2 YYNGEE. The CDR3 is 18 residues long. Here the CDR3 reads CASSVRTSGSRGTGELFF. For the CDR3, the DNA is TGTGCCAGCAGCGTTCGGACTAGCGGGAGCAGAGGCACCGGGGAGCTGTTTTTT.

At least ten counts were recorded for this clonotype. V is TRBV28 and J is TRBJ2-1; 10 bases align to TRBD2. The ends lost 6 bases at V and 7 bases at J; junction bases unmatched: 6. CDR3 length: 14 amino acids. Germline V gene sequence: CDR1 MDHEN, CDR2 SYDVKM. The CDR3 nucleotides are TGTGCCAGCAGAGGACTAGCGGTTAGGAATGAGCAGTTCTTC. It translates to CASRGLAVRNEQFF.

This clonotype was recorded many times. The CDR3 sequence is CAWSLGGPAKNIQYF. The CDR3, as DNA: TGTGCCTGGAGTCTGGGGGGCCCGGCCAAAAACATTCAGTACTTC. The chain has TRBV30 and TRBJ2-4, with D perhaps given as TRBD1 or TRBD2 (6 bases each). The CDR3 extends over 15 amino acids. Trimming shortened V by 2 bases and J by 1 base, and 12 bases separated the two germline ends. Germline V gene lookup returns CDR1 GTSNPN and CDR2 SVGIG (reference sequence).

The rearrangement joins TRBV6-2 or TRBV6-3 to TRBJ2-3, with TRBD2 matching over 9 bases. The trim removed 1 base at V and 5 bases at J, leaving 7 bases unmatched. There are 16 residues in the CDR3. From germline, CDR1 is MNHEY and CDR2 SVGEGT. The CDR3 nucleotides are TGTGCCAGCAGTTACTTCGCGGGAGGGCCTGGAGATACGCAGTATTTT. Protein product: CASSYFAGGPGDTQYF.

This clonotype appeared many times. The chain uses TRBV4-1 and TRBJ1-3; D is undetermined. V shed 5 bases and J shed 0 bases, with 14 bases lying between them. Germline CDR1 and CDR2: MGHRA and YSYEKL. The CDR3 length is 16 residues. The CDR3 coding sequence is TGCGCCAGCAGCGTATCCGAGGCGTACTCTGGAAACACCATATATTTT. It yields the protein CASSVSEAYSGNTIYF.

The rearrangement links TRBV5-1 to TRBJ1-1; D is ambiguous. The germline gives CDR1 SGHRS, CDR2 YFSETQ. Trimming took 5 bases from V and 4 from J, leaving 12 bases between them. This CDR3 is 13 amino acids long. The CDR3 here is CASSPDQITEAFF. The CDR3 region has the DNA TGCGCCAGCAGTCCGGATCAGATCACTGAAGCTTTCTTT.

This clonotype appeared many times. The chain links TRBV7-9 to TRBJ2-2; perhaps TRBD1 as D (5 bases). CDR1 and CDR2 from the germline V gene are SEHNR and FQNEAQ (reference sequence). The CDR3 runs 13 residues. V was cut by 5 bases and J by 6 bases, with 10 bases left in between. In DNA, the CDR3 is TGTGCCAGCAGCAGCAGGGTTCCCGGGGAGCTGTTTTTT. Translated, it gives CASSSRVPGELFF.

This clonotype was seen ten or more times. This sequence joins TRBV5-1 and TRBJ2-7; TRBD2 matches 8 bases. CDR3 size: 15 residues. The trim removed 0 bases at V and 4 bases at J, leaving 6 bases unmatched. CDR1 and CDR2 (germline): SGHRS, YFSETQ. The CDR3 region is CASSLAPLAGYEQYF. CDR3 in DNA: TGCGCCAGCAGCTTGGCCCCCTTAGCGGGATACGAGCAGTACTTC. The entire variable domain, with the rest obtained from reference TRBV5-1 and TRBJ2-7, is as follows: KAGVTQTPRYLIKTRGQQVTLSCSPISGHRSVSWYQQTPGQGLQFLFEYFSETQRNKGNFPGRFSGRQFSNSRSEMNVSTLELGDSALYLCASSLAPLAGYEQYFGPGTRLTVT.

In this sample, this clonotype turned up many times. The chain employs TRBV6-5 and TRBJ2-3, with D perhaps matching TRBD1 or TRBD2 (5 bases each). The germline V gene encodes CDR1 MNHEY and CDR2 SVGAGI. V was pared by 2 bases and J by 3 bases, with 15 bases between. There are 16 residues in the CDR3. Here the CDR3 reads CASSYRDPTRTDTQYF. DNA for the CDR3: TGTGCCAGCAGTTACCGGGACCCCACGCGGACAGATACGCAGTATTTT.

This clonotype was detected only a few times. V gene TRBV5-1 combines with J gene TRBJ2-7; no firm D call. V was shortened by 0 bases and J by 1 base, with 11 bases between the two germline ends. The CDR3 contains 15 residues. Per germline, CDR1 SGHRS and CDR2 YFSETQ. CDR3 sequence (DNA): TGCGCCAGCAGCTTGGCCGCGCAAAGATCCTACGAGCAGTACTTC. Its translation is CASSLAAQRSYEQYF.

This clonotype was seen many times. This chain links TRBV6-2 or TRBV6-3 with TRBJ2-7; 7 nucleotides agree with TRBD1. The germline gives CDR1 MNHEY, CDR2 SVGEGT. CDR3 length: 14 amino acids. After removal of 7 bases from V and 1 base from J, the junction contained 7 bases not matched to a gene. CDR3 nucleotides: TGTGCCAGCACCCAAGAGACAGGGTCCTACGAGCAGTACTTC. This translates into CASTQETGSYEQYF.

This clonotype occurred many times. This chain uses TRBV7-2 with TRBJ2-7; weak D call: TRBD1 (5 bases). The germline V gene has CDR1 SGHTA and CDR2 FQGNSA. V was trimmed by 1 base and J by 2 bases, leaving 12 bases between them. This CDR3 comprises 15 residues. CDR3 in DNA: TGTGCCAGCAGCTTAGAGAAAAGGGGTCCCTACGAGCAGTACTTC. It codes for CASSLEKRGPYEQYF.

The chain links TRBV7-3 to TRBJ2-1; 10 positions match TRBD1. The junction had 1 base not matched to a gene; V was cut back by 3 bases and J by 8 bases. This CDR3 comprises 13 residues. Germline CDR1 is SGHTA and CDR2 is FQGTGA. CDR3 sequence (DNA): TGTGCCAGCAGCTTGGACAGGGGGGATGAGCAGTTCTTC. This translates into CASSLDRGDEQFF.